The 6 T cell receptor beta chains presented below share a single source sample, sequenced in a study of blood T cell repertoires in COVID-19 (dated by TCRdb to the early 2020s). Library preparation was by the immunoSEQ multiplex PCR assay. TCRdb obtained this table from immuneACCESS and retained in-frame rearrangements with V and J assigned. These tables miss some clones; where compared with another copy, unresolved V genes account for less than half of the shortfall, and the remainder is unexplained. The sample includes 200,000 to 250,000 clones, with roughly 80% observed a single time. Of the sample, over 2.5% is held by the ten largest clones. The sample consisted of peripheral blood. Receptors originate from a woman aged 30 to 39 who had recovered from COVID-19.

The chain couples TRBV28 to TRBJ1-2; D is undetermined. The CDR3 is made up of 12 amino acids. Germline loops: CDR1 MDHEN, CDR2 SYDVKM. V dropped 5 bases and J dropped 8 bases, with 12 bases sitting between them. The CDR3 DNA follows: TGTGCCAGCAGTCTGGAGGGCGAGGGCTACACCTTC. It codes for CASSLEGEGYTF.

The V and J genes are TRBV28 and TRBJ1-1; D may be TRBD1 (5 bases). This CDR3 is 15 amino acids long. The ends were cut back, 2 bases at V and 1 base at J, with 11 bases in the middle. From germline, CDR1 is MDHEN and CDR2 SYDVKM. In DNA, the CDR3 is TGTGCCAGCAGTTTAACAGGCACGAGGAACACTGAAGCTTTCTTT. Translation: CASSLTGTRNTEAFF.

V and J are TRBV12-3 or TRBV12-4 and TRBJ1-4; possible D gene TRBD1, 5 bases. The ends were cut back, 5 bases at V and 8 bases at J, with 12 bases in the middle. The CDR3 is made up of 13 amino acids. CDR3 nucleotide sequence: TGTGCCAGCAGTGCGCACACAGGAGAAAAACTGTTTTTT. It yields the protein CASSAHTGEKLFF.

This clone was counted once. Here the CDR3 DNA reads TGTGCCAGTCGCGCGCCGGGACACCCCTACTGGGAGCAGTACTTC. Its protein product is CASRAPGHPYWEQYF. J is TRBJ2-7 and V is TRBV19, with D tentatively TRBD1 (6 bases). This CDR3 is built from 15 residues. CDR1 and CDR2 from the germline V gene are LNHDA and SQIVND (reference sequence). V was shortened by 8 bases and J by 7 bases, with 24 bases between the two germline ends. Full variable domain (remainder filled in from reference TRBV19 and TRBJ2-7): DGGITQSPKYLFRKEGQNVTLSCEQNLNHDAMYWYRQDPGQGLRLIYYSQIVNDFQKGDIAEGYSVSREKKESFPLTVTSAQKNPTAFYLCASRAPGHPYWEQYFGPGTRLTVT.

This chain connects TRBV2 to TRBJ1-2; 8 bases are a match to TRBD1. Losses at the gene ends were 4 bases for V and 3 bases for J; bases not matched to a gene: 7. Germline-derived CDR1 and CDR2 are SNHLY and FYNNEI. This CDR3 has 15 residues. CDR3 residues: CASSVRTGTDYGYTF. The CDR3 nucleotides read TGTGCCAGCAGTGTAAGGACAGGGACAGACTATGGCTACACCTTC. The full variable domain, in which reference TRBV2 and TRBJ1-2 provide the parts outside the CDR3, is EPEVTQTPSHQVTQMGQEVILRCVPISNHLYFYWYRQILGQKVEFLVSFYNNEISEKSEIFDDQFSVERPDGSNFTLKIRSTKLEDSAMYFCASSVRTGTDYGYTFGSGTRLTVV.

The chain is built from TRBV21-1 and TRBJ1-1; the D call TRBD1 from the table was never checked on the DNA. TRBV21-1 is a known pseudogene. The length of the CDR3 is 17 residues. CDR3: CASTLGVKTGRNTEAFF. In nucleotides, the CDR3 is TGTGCCAGCACGTTGGGGGTAAAGACAGGGCGGAACACTGAAGCTTTCTTT.